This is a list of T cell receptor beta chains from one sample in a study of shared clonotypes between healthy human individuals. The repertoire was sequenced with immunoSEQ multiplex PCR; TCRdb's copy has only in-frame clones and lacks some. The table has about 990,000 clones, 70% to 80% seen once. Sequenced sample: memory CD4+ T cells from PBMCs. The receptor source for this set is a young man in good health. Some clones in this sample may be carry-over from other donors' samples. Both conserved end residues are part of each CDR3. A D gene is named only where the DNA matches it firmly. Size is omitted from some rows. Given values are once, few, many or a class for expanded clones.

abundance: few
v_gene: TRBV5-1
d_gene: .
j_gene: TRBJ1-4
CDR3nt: TGCGCCAGCAGCTTTCTGGGGGGCGATGGGAGTGAAAAACTGTTTTTT
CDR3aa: CASSFLGGDGSEKLFF

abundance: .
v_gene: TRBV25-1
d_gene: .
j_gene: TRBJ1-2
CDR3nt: TGTGCCAGCAGTGAATCTGGGACTGCTGCTAACTATGGCTACACCTTC
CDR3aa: CASSESGTAANYGYTF

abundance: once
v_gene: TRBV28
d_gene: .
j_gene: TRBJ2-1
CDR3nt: TGTGCCAGCAGTCCCCTTAGCGGAAAACTCGGGAATGAGCAGTTCTTC
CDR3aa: CASSPLSGKLGNEQFF

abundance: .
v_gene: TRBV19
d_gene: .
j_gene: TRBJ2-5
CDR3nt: TGTGCCAGTAAACTGTCGGCGGGAGAGACCCAGTACTTC
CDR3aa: CASKLSAGETQYF

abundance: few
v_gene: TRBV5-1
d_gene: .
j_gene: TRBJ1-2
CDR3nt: TGCGCCAGCAGCTTGGGGTCGTTGGGCTACACCTTC
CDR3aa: CASSLGSLGYTF

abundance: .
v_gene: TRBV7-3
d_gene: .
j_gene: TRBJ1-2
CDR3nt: TGTGCCAGCAGCCCAAAACGGGGTTATGGCTACACCTTC
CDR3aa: CASSPKRGYGYTF

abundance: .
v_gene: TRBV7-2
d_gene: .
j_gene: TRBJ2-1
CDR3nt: TGTGCCAGCAGCTTAGCCAGCGGAGCCTACAATGAGCAGTTCTTC
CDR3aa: CASSLASGAYNEQFF

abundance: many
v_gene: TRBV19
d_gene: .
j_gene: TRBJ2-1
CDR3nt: TGTGCCAGTAGTATAGGGGGACCCCTCCGGGTGCCCTACAATGAGCAGTTCTTC
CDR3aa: CASSIGGPLRVPYNEQFF

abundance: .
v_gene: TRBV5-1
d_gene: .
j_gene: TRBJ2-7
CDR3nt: TGCGCCAGCAGCTTGAGGGATAGCTCCTACGAGCAGTACTTC
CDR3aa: CASSLRDSSYEQYF

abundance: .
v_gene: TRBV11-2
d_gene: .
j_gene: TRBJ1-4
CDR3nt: TGTGCCAGCAGCTTTACTACCGGGGGAGTTAATGAAAAACTGTTTTTT
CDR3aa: CASSFTTGGVNEKLFF

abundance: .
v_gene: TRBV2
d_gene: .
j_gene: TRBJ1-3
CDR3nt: TGTGCCAGCAGTCCAAGTAGGGGGTCGGGAAACACCATATATTTT
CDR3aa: CASSPSRGSGNTIYF

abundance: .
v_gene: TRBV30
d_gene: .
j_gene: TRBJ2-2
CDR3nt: TGTGCCTGGAAGGCCGGGGAGCTGTTTTTT
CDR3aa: CAWKAGELFF

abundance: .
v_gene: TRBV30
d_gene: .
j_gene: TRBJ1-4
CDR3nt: TGTGCCTGGGGCCCGGAGCCCCGCCGCGAAAAACTGTTTTTT
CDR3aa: CAWGPEPRREKLFF

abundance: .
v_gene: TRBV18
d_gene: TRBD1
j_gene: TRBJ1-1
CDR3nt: TGTGCCAGCTCACCAAGCACAGGGGGGGACACTGAAGCTTTCTTT
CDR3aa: CASSPSTGGDTEAFF

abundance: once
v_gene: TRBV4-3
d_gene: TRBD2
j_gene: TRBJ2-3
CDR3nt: TGCGCCAGCAGCCAAGATTCTCGGGAGGATAGGGATACGCAGTATTTT
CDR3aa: CASSQDSREDRDTQYF

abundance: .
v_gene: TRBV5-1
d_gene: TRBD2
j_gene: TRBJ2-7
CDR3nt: TGCGCCAGCTCGAGGACTAGCGAACCCTGGGACTACGAGCAGTACTTC
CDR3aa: CASSRTSEPWDYEQYF

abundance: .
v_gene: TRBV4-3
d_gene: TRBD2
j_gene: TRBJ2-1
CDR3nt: TGCGCCAGCAGCCAAGTTCTGACTAGCGGGTGGAGCTCCTACAATGAGCAGTTCTTC
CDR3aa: CASSQVLTSGWSSYNEQFF

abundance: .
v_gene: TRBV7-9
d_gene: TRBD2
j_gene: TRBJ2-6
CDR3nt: TGTGCCAGCAGCTTAGAGCGGGGCCTTTCTATATCTGGGGCCAACGTCCTGACTTTC
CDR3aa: CASSLERGLSISGANVLTF

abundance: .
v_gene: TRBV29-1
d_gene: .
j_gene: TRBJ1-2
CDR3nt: TGCAGCACTGCCGGGACACGCGATGGCTACACCTTC
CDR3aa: CSTAGTRDGYTF

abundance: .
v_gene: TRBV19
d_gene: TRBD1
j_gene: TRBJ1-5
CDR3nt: TGTGCCAGTAGTACGCGGGACAGGGGGCTTGATCAGCCCCAGCATTTT
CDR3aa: CASSTRDRGLDQPQHF

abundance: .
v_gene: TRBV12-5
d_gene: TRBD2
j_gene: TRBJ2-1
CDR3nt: TGTGCTAGTGGTCTAGCGACTAGCGGGATTGGGGCCTACAATGAGCAGTTCTTC
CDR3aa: CASGLATSGIGAYNEQFF

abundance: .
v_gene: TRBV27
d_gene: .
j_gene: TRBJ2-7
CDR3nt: TGTGCCAGCAGTCCCAGGGGCGAGCAGTACTTC
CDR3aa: CASSPRGEQYF